This passage covers 15 T cell receptor beta chains from one sample sequenced in a study of T cell changes during pregnancy in multiple sclerosis (dated by TCRdb to about 2019). The library was made by the immunoSEQ multiplex PCR assay. Entries here come from immuneACCESS through TCRdb and include only in-frame sequences with V and J called. Some clones fail to appear in such tables; in the studies checked, an unresolved V gene covers under half of the shortfall, and the cause of the remainder is unknown. The sample includes over 45,000 clones, with 70% to 90% observed a single time. The top ten hold under 2% of the sample. Sequenced here: peripheral blood, sampled in the first trimester of pregnancy. These receptors all stem from a female donor with multiple sclerosis, enrolled in a pregnancy study.

This clone showed up just once. The chain uses TRBV19 and TRBJ1-1; 7 bases line up with TRBD1. The CDR3 runs 18 residues. Germline loops: CDR1 LNHDA, CDR2 SQIVND (reference sequence). The ends lost 5 bases at V and 4 bases at J; junction bases unmatched: 19. The CDR3 here is CASSPGTAIVTPSTEAFF. CDR3 in DNA: TGTGCCAGTAGTCCGGGGACAGCCATCGTAACCCCGAGCACTGAAGCTTTCTTT.

The chain is built from TRBV7-6 and TRBJ2-7; TRBD1 matches at 11 bases. Unmatched junction bases numbered 3, after V lost 1 base and J lost 4 bases. Germline CDR1 and CDR2: SGHVS and FNYEAQ. There are 15 residues in the CDR3. The CDR3 DNA reads TGTGCCAGCAGCTTAGTGGGACAGGGGGGTTACGAGCAGTACTTC. As protein: CASSLVGQGGYEQYF.

The CDR3: CASSLYGGGNTEAFF. In nucleotides, the CDR3 is TGTGCCAGCAGCTTGTACGGCGGGGGGAACACTGAAGCTTTCTTT. The chain joins TRBV13 to TRBJ1-1; a possible D gene is TRBD1 (5 bases). CDR3 size: 15 residues. The V and J ends lost 3 bases and 1 base respectively, with 12 bases between them. Germline CDR1 PRHDT, CDR2 FYEKMQ (reference sequence). The entire variable domain, with the rest obtained from reference TRBV13 and TRBJ1-1, is as follows: AAGVIQSPRHLIKEKRETATLKCYPIPRHDTVYWYQQGPGQDPQFLISFYEKMQSDKGSIPDRFSAQQFSDYHSELNMSSLELGDSALYFCASSLYGGGNTEAFFGQGTRLTVV.

V usage is TRBV6-1 and J usage is TRBJ2-7; the D gene is possibly TRBD2 (5 bases). Germline V gene data show CDR1 as MNHNS and CDR2 as SASEGT. This CDR3 spans 14 amino acids. The ends were cut back, 2 bases at V and 2 bases at J, with 10 bases in the middle. CDR3 coding DNA: TGTGCCAGCAGTGAACCGGACGGGGCCTACGAGCAGTACTTC. Protein product: CASSEPDGAYEQYF.

This clone was seen a few times. The chain recombines TRBV18 with TRBJ1-1; no reliable D call. CDR3 length equals 12 residues. From germline, CDR1 is KGHSH and CDR2 LQKENI. Deletions cut 2 bases from V and 6 bases from J, with 7 bases between. CDR3 sequence: CASSPVAPEAFF. The CDR3 coding sequence is TGTGCCAGCTCACCAGTGGCCCCTGAAGCTTTCTTT.

The chain employs TRBV2 and TRBJ1-2; 7 bases fit TRBD1. V dropped 4 bases and J dropped 2; count of bases not matched to a gene: 10. This CDR3 has 16 residues. Germline assignment: CDR1 SNHLY and CDR2 FYNNEI. The CDR3 region has the DNA TGTGCCAGCAGTGTCCGGGACAGAGCGGCGAACTATGGCTACACCTTC. This sequence encodes CASSVRDRAANYGYTF.

The gene calls are TRBV18 and TRBJ2-7, with TRBD2 as a possible D gene (6 bases). V lost 4 bases and J lost 4, with 14 bases in between. Germline lookup yields CDR1 KGHSH and CDR2 LQKENI. The CDR3 covers 14 residues. The CDR3 DNA follows: TGTGCCAGCTCACGAGGCGGGGAAACTTACGAGCAGTACTTC. Its protein is CASSRGGETYEQYF.

The genes are TRBV4-1 and TRBJ2-2; D gene unclear. With 1 base removed from V and 4 bases from J, the gap between germline ends came to 16 bases. The length of the CDR3 is 17 residues. Germline CDR1 MGHRA, CDR2 YSYEKL. CDR3 sequence: CASSQVDMGFSTGELFF. The CDR3 DNA reads as TGCGCCAGCAGCCAAGTTGATATGGGCTTCTCCACCGGGGAGCTGTTTTTT.

V gene TRBV18 combines with J gene TRBJ1-1; D possibly corresponds to TRBD1 (6 bases). V shed 3 bases and J shed 1 base, with 12 bases lying between them. In germline, CDR1 is KGHSH, CDR2 LQKENI. The CDR3 length is 15 residues. The CDR3 bases are TGTGCCAGCTCACCGTACGGGACACAGAACACTGAAGCTTTCTTT. Its translation is CASSPYGTQNTEAFF.

This chain joins TRBV19 and TRBJ1-4; D is possibly TRBD1 (5 bases). V lost 3 bases and J lost 3, with 14 bases in between. This CDR3 spans 16 amino acids. The germline V gene encodes CDR1 LNHDA and CDR2 SQIVND (reference sequence). CDR3 coding DNA: TGTGCCAGTAGTATGGGTAGGGGTGTACCTAATGAAAAACTGTTTTTT. Translating it yields CASSMGRGVPNEKLFF. The full variable domain, completed using reference TRBV19 and TRBJ1-4, is DGGITQSPKYLFRKEGQNVTLSCEQNLNHDAMYWYRQDPGQGLRLIYYSQIVNDFQKGDIAEGYSVSREKKESFPLTVTSAQKNPTAFYLCASSMGRGVPNEKLFFGSGTQLSVL.

The chain combines TRBV28 with TRBJ1-2; D is possibly TRBD1 (6 bases). This CDR3 has 14 amino acids. V lost 5 bases and J 4 bases, leaving 14 bases between the germline ends. Germline CDR1 reads MDHEN; CDR2 reads SYDVKM. The CDR3 coding sequence is TGTGCCAGCAGTCAGGGGTTCAGTTCCTATGGCTACACCTTC. Its translation is CASSQGFSSYGYTF.

CDR3 residues: CAISEGPTVHEQFF. The CDR3 region has the DNA TGTGCCATCAGTGAGGGGCCGACAGTGCATGAGCAGTTCTTC. V usage is TRBV10-3 and J usage is TRBJ2-1; D perhaps matches TRBD1 (5 bases). The germline gives CDR1 ENHRY, CDR2 SYGVKD. There are 14 residues in the CDR3. Trimming pared 2 bases from V and 8 bases from J, leaving 13 bases between.

CDR3 nucleotide sequence: TGCGCCAGCATAGCGGGGGGGAGGACAGATACGCAGTATTTT. This codes for CASIAGGRTDTQYF. The chain links TRBV10-2 to TRBJ2-3; 11 bases are a match to TRBD2. The CDR3 is 14 amino acids. Germline CDR1 and CDR2: WSHSY and SAAADI. The V and J ends lost 7 bases and 3 bases, in that order; junction bases with no gene match: 3.

V is TRBV5-1 and J is TRBJ1-5, with 9 nucleotides matching TRBD1. With 3 bases clipped from V and 2 bases from J, the junction kept 9 bases outside the gene matches. CDR1 and CDR2 (germline): SGHRS, YFSETQ. The CDR3 loop spans 17 amino acids. The CDR3 DNA follows: TGCGCCAGCAGCTCCCCGGGACAGGGAAAGGGCAATCAGCCCCAGCATTTT. Its translation: CASSSPGQGKGNQPQHF.

V usage is TRBV29-1 and J usage is TRBJ2-7; 7 bases are a match to TRBD2. V lost 5 bases to trimming and J lost 3 bases; unmatched junction nucleotides: 7. The germline CDR1 and CDR2 sequences are SQVTM and ANQGSEA. The CDR3 spans 13 residues. The CDR3 region is CSVQRGVDYEQYF. CDR3 in DNA: TGCAGCGTTCAGCGGGGCGTTGACTACGAGCAGTACTTC.